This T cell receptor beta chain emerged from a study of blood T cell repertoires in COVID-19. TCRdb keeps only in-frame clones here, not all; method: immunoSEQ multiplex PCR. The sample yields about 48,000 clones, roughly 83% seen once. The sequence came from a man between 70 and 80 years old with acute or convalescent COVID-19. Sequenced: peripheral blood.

The CDR3 region is CASSLIGTGEGEQYF. CDR3 sequence (DNA): TGTGCCAGCAGCTTAATCGGGACAGGGGAAGGCGAGCAGTACTTC. The J gene is TRBJ2-7, the V gene TRBV5-6; 10 bases map to TRBD1. Germline V gene sequence: CDR1 SGHDT, CDR2 YYEEEE. The junction had 8 bases not matched to a gene; V was cut back by 2 bases and J by 6 bases. The CDR3 length is 15 residues. Full variable domain (outside the CDR3, taken from reference TRBV5-6 and TRBJ2-7): DAGVTQSPTHLIKTRGQQVTLRCSPKSGHDTVSWYQQALGQGPQFIFQYYEEEERQRGNFPDRFSGHQFPNYSSELNVNALLLGDSALYLCASSLIGTGEGEQYFGPGTRLTVT.